This T cell receptor (beta chain) was obtained from a study of blood T cells in healthy people across ages. In the study overall: In model experiments, template switching was able to capture about one barcoded beta molecule for every two T cells that were present.

PCR was performed a second time for about 6 to 12 cycles using a sample-barcoded 5' primer and a J-beta primer mix. One entry per CDR3 protein, called by TCRdb with MiXCR from the 5' RACE reads. The sample has some 1.5 million distinct CDR3 sequences, 28% seen once. The V gene's germline CDR1 is MNHEY and CDR2 SMNVEV (reference sequence). Trimming at V came to 5 bases and at J to 7 bases, leaving 8 bases not matched to a gene. This CDR3 is 15 amino acids long. Comments on this clonotype: Its antigen is undetermined.

Study-wide results and limits: One million T cells yielded diversity estimates that were considered underestimates. Age advanced and TCR beta diversity per million T cells fell, roughly linearly. Any conclusive comparison of naive versus antigen-experienced cells was prevented by using unsorted PBMCs.

The genes are TRBV27 and TRBJ2-1; TRBD2 matches at 10 bases. This clonotype originated in a woman aged 25 to 39 in good health. Sequenced: blood. In nucleotides, the CDR3 is TGTGCCAGCAGTCTTTCGGGACTAGCGAGTAATGAGCAGTTCTTC. This sequence encodes CASSLSGLASNEQFF.